Below are 32 T cell receptor beta chains sequenced from a single sample in a study of Graves' ophthalmopathy and Graves' hyperthyroidism. The authors amplified TCR beta CDR3 regions, and they did so from RNA transcripts for repertoire sequencing. RT-PCR with HTBI primers came first, then second-round multiplex PCR. From the multiplex PCR reads, TCRdb called clonotypes with MiXCR, one entry per CDR3 protein. The table shows just over 400,000 distinct CDR3 sequences, with 21% occurring only once. The sample taken for sequencing was peripheral blood. The receptors derive from a woman between 18 and 29 years old with stable Graves' hyperthyroidism.

The chain is built from TRBV12-3 or TRBV12-4 and TRBJ2-5; 12 bases align to TRBD2. After removal of 2 bases from V and 4 bases from J, the junction contained 11 bases not matched to a gene. The CDR3 consists of 18 residues. In DNA form, the CDR3 reads TGTGCCAGCAGTTTATCCGTCAGACTAGCGGGGGTCAGAGAGACCCAGTACTTC. This encodes CASSLSVRLAGVRETQYF.

The chain has TRBV6-5 and TRBJ2-5, with TRBD2 identical over 11 bases. V lost 0 bases and J lost 3; bases outside the gene matches: 3. CDR3 length equals 16 residues. Germline lookup yields CDR1 MNHEY and CDR2 SVGAGI. CDR3 nucleotide sequence: TGTGCCAGCAGTTACTCCCCGACTAGCGGGGAAGAGACCCAGTACTTC. Protein sequence: CASSYSPTSGEETQYF.

This clonotype has a count of ten or more. V is TRBV29-1 and J is TRBJ2-7, with 7 bases fitting TRBD1. In germline, CDR1 is SQVTM, CDR2 ANQGSEA. CDR3 size: 13 residues. The V and J ends lost 4 bases and 6 bases, in that order; junction bases with no gene match: 9. The CDR3 DNA reads as TGCAGCGTTGGGTTAACAGGGGTTGGCGAGCAGTACTTC. This sequence encodes CSVGLTGVGEQYF.

The chain employs TRBV4-1 and TRBJ1-1; D is undetermined. This CDR3 spans 14 amino acids. V lost 7 bases and J lost 4, with 16 bases in between. Germline-derived CDR1 and CDR2 are MGHRA and YSYEKL. This CDR3 reads CASTPLGGSTEAFF. The CDR3 nucleotides are TGCGCCAGCACCCCCTTGGGCGGCAGCACTGAAGCTTTCTTT.

Worth noting for this clonotype: A much larger clone lies a single base off, so this may be a read error. In this CDR3 the conserved last residue, phenylalanine or tryptophan, is missing, so a read error is likely. This chain connects TRBV6-1 to TRBJ2-5, with unresolved D. Trimming cost V 2 bases and J 1 base, with 8 bases left between them. The CDR3 loop spans 14 amino acids. Germline V gene lookup returns CDR1 MNHNS and CDR2 SASEGT. The CDR3 DNA sequence: TGTGCCAGCAGTGAAAGCCTGATCCAAGAGACCCAGTACTCC. It codes for CASSESLIQETQYS.

This clonotype was seen many times. V and J are TRBV12-3 or TRBV12-4 and TRBJ2-2, with 9 nucleotides matching TRBD2. This CDR3 has 18 amino acids. The junction had 11 bases not matched to a gene; V was cut back by 1 base and J by 5 bases. The CDR3 nucleotides are TGTGCCAGCAGTTTAGGCCGCCTAGCGGGAAGGAATACCGGGGAGCTGTTTTTT. Translating it yields CASSLGRLAGRNTGELFF.

This clonotype occurred many times. The chain employs TRBV7-3 and TRBJ2-7; D may correspond to TRBD1 or TRBD2 (5 bases each). V lost 5 bases, J lost 0 bases, and 20 bases lay in between. CDR3 length: 17 amino acids. Germline V gene sequence: CDR1 SGHTA, CDR2 FQGTGA. CDR3 nucleotide sequence: TGTGCCAGCAGCCCTCGCCCAGGGCTAGCAGCCTCCTACGAGCAGTACTTC. Protein product: CASSPRPGLAASYEQYF.

This clonotype was seen repeatedly, ten times or more. The V and J genes are TRBV5-1 and TRBJ2-2; D gene unclear. The germline gives CDR1 SGHRS, CDR2 YFSETQ. Trimming shortened V by 0 bases and J by 4 bases, and 7 bases separated the two germline ends. The length of the CDR3 is 14 residues. CDR3 DNA: TGCGCCAGCAGCTTGGCGACCGGCACCGGGGAGCTGTTTTTT. This gives the protein CASSLATGTGELFF.

This clonotype has a count of ten or more. The chain couples TRBV12-3 or TRBV12-4 to TRBJ1-5; a possible D gene is TRBD1 (5 bases). CDR3 length: 15 residues. V was pared by 4 bases and J by 3 bases, with 13 bases between. CDR3 sequence (DNA): TGTGCCAGCAGTTGGAGCGGCAGGGCCAATCAGCCCCAGCATTTT. This sequence encodes CASSWSGRANQPQHF.

The sample holds many counts of this clonotype. The genes are TRBV19 and TRBJ1-5; no definite D call. Trimming took off 5 bases at V and 5 bases at J, with 16 bases between the two ends. Germline assignment: CDR1 LNHDA and CDR2 SQIVND (reference sequence). The CDR3 is made up of 15 amino acids. The CDR3 reads CASSPGRGFDQPQHF. In nucleotides, the CDR3 is TGTGCCAGTAGTCCCGGCCGAGGTTTTGATCAGCCCCAGCATTTT. The complete variable domain, with remaining parts taken from reference TRBV19 and TRBJ1-5, reads DGGITQSPKYLFRKEGQNVTLSCEQNLNHDAMYWYRQDPGQGLRLIYYSQIVNDFQKGDIAEGYSVSREKKESFPLTVTSAQKNPTAFYLCASSPGRGFDQPQHFGDGTRLSIL.

This clonotype came up many times. The V call is TRBV6-2 or TRBV6-3, the J call TRBJ1-1, with TRBD1 identical over 7 bases. Trimming took 2 bases from V and 5 from J; bases not matched to a gene: 5. The CDR3 covers 14 residues. Germline V gives CDR1 MNHEY, CDR2 SVGEGT. CDR3 residues: CASSYDRVYTEAFF. The CDR3 DNA follows: TGTGCCAGCAGTTACGACAGGGTGTATACTGAAGCTTTCTTT.

This clonotype came up many times. CDR3 in DNA: TGTGCCACCAGTGATTCCCATTCAGAGACCCAGTACTTC. It codes for CATSDSHSETQYF. This chain joins TRBV24-1 and TRBJ2-5; no reliable D call. Trimming shortened V by 2 bases and J by 4 bases, and 7 bases separated the two germline ends. CDR1 is KGHDR, CDR2 SFDVKD, per germline. This CDR3 comprises 13 residues.

Here the CDR3 DNA reads TGTGCCAGCAGTTCACAGGGAATTGAAGCTTTCTTT. Translation: CASSSQGIEAFF. The chain combines TRBV12-3 or TRBV12-4 with TRBJ1-1; D may be TRBD1 (6 bases). The V gene lost 4 bases and the J gene lost 7 bases, with 10 bases spanning the gap. This CDR3 spans 12 amino acids.

There are many counts of this clonotype. The V gene is TRBV10-3, the J gene TRBJ1-6; 10 bases are shared with TRBD1. The germline gives CDR1 ENHRY, CDR2 SYGVKD. The V segment lost 2 bases and the J segment 9 bases; nucleotides outside the gene matches: 4. The CDR3 extends over 15 amino acids. The CDR3 nucleotides read TGTGCCATCAGTGAGGGACAGGGGGATGTTTCACCCCTCCACTTT. The encoded protein is CAISEGQGDVSPLHF.

This clonotype was seen repeatedly, ten times or more. V usage is TRBV11-2 and J usage is TRBJ2-7; D gene uncertain. The germline CDR1 and CDR2 sequences are SGHAT and FQNNGV. The ends were cut back, 4 bases at V and 3 bases at J, with 7 bases in the middle. This CDR3 is built from 12 residues. The CDR3 loop is CASSSALYEQYF. The CDR3 DNA sequence: TGTGCCAGCAGCTCTGCCCTCTACGAGCAGTACTTC.

About this clonotype: Relative to the germline gene, one junction end is altered; a read error may explain this. This rearrangement joins TRBV29-1 to TRBJ2-3; 12 nucleotides agree with TRBD2. There are 14 residues in the CDR3. The germline CDR1 and CDR2 sequences are SQVTM and ANQGSEA. CDR3 in DNA: TGCAGCGCCAGGACTAGCGGGGTCCAAGATACGCATTATTTT. This gives the protein CSARTSGVQDTHYF.

This clonotype appeared many times. The chain carries TRBV9 and TRBJ1-2; D not certain. The germline CDR1 and CDR2 sequences are SGDLS and YYNGEE. The CDR3 loop spans 13 amino acids. The V gene lost 1 base and the J gene lost 8 bases, with 12 bases spanning the gap. This chain's CDR3 is CASSVTPANGYTF. Here the CDR3 DNA reads TGTGCCAGCAGCGTAACCCCGGCCAACGGCTACACCTTC.

This clonotype was counted many times. The rearrangement uses TRBV27 and TRBJ2-7, with D possibly TRBD2 on 6 matching bases. Trimming left V 3 bases short and J 3 bases short, with 9 bases between. Germline CDR1 is MNHEY and CDR2 is SMNVEV (reference sequence). The CDR3 runs 13 residues. The CDR3 DNA sequence: TGTGCCAGCAGTTTTCGGGAGCACTACGAGCAGTACTTC. Translating it yields CASSFREHYEQYF.

V and J are TRBV7-9 and TRBJ1-6, with TRBD1 as a possible D gene (5 bases). The CDR3 sequence is 13 residues long. Germline lookup yields CDR1 SEHNR and CDR2 FQNEAQ (reference sequence). With 5 bases removed from V and 10 bases from J, the gap between germline ends came to 12 bases. CDR3 DNA: TGTGCCAGCAGCCGAGGGGCAGGGTCACCCCTCCACTTT. This encodes CASSRGAGSPLHF.

The sample holds a few counts of this clonotype. The chain recombines TRBV9 with TRBJ2-7, with 7 bases lining up with TRBD1. The CDR3 runs to 14 residues. Germline CDR1 and CDR2: SGDLS and YYNGEE. With V trimmed by 4 bases and J by 6 bases, 10 bases remained unmatched. The CDR3 is CASSLGQSPFEQYF. Written as DNA, the CDR3 is TGTGCCAGCAGCTTGGGACAGAGCCCTTTCGAGCAGTACTTC.

This clonotype appeared many times. The J gene is TRBJ2-3, the V gene TRBV7-9; D unclear. CDR1 is SEHNR, CDR2 FQNEAQ, per germline (reference sequence). V shed 6 bases and J shed 4 bases, with 11 bases lying between them. The CDR3 consists of 13 residues. Here the CDR3 reads CASRDDLADTQYF. CDR3 coding DNA: TGTGCCAGCAGGGATGACCTAGCAGATACGCAGTATTTT. Using reference TRBV7-9 and TRBJ2-3 for the parts outside the CDR3, the full variable domain is DTGVSQNPRHKITKRGQNVTFRCDPISEHNRLYWYRQTLGQGPEFLTYFQNEAQLEKSRLLSDRFSAERPKGSFSTLEIQRTEQGDSAMYLCASRDDLADTQYFGPGTRLTVL.

The chain joins TRBV4-1 to TRBJ1-1; tentatively, D is TRBD1 (5 bases). Germline V CDR1 and CDR2: MGHRA, YSYEKL. The CDR3 consists of 15 residues. Trimming left V 0 bases short and J 9 bases short, with 17 bases between. The CDR3 region is CASSQEKYRPDQAFF. Written as DNA, the CDR3 is TGCGCCAGCAGCCAAGAAAAGTACAGGCCCGATCAAGCTTTCTTT.

This clonotype was seen at least ten times. This chain uses TRBV2 with TRBJ2-7; 12 nucleotides line up with TRBD2. Germline trimming cut 5 bases from V and 4 bases from J; bases unmatched to any gene: 6. The V gene's germline CDR1 is SNHLY and CDR2 FYNNEI. The CDR3 extends over 15 amino acids. The DNA of the CDR3 is TGTGCCAGCAGTTCTAGCGGGAGGGGTTGGTACGAGCAGTACTTC. Amino acid sequence: CASSSSGRGWYEQYF.

This clonotype was recorded at least ten times. The CDR3 DNA reads as TGTGCCAGCAGCGTACGACAGGGCGGGGAGCTGTTTTTT. This codes for CASSVRQGGELFF. V is TRBV7-2 and J is TRBJ2-2, with 7 positions matching TRBD1. This CDR3 region has 13 residues. Germline values: CDR1 SGHTA, CDR2 FQGNSA. V trimming: 5 bases; J trimming: 7 bases; junction bases outside the gene matches: 4.

A few counts support this clonotype. V is TRBV5-1 and J is TRBJ1-1; TRBD1 agrees at 7 bases. The V gene end was trimmed by 5 bases and the J gene end by 6 bases; junction bases not matched to a gene: 4. Germline V gene sequence: CDR1 SGHRS, CDR2 YFSETQ. The CDR3 consists of 12 residues. CDR3 sequence: CASRQGIAEAFF. The CDR3 DNA reads TGCGCCAGCAGACAGGGGATAGCTGAAGCTTTCTTT.

As concerns this clonotype: Relative to the germline gene, one junction end is altered; a read error may explain this. V gene TRBV2 combines with J gene TRBJ2-2, with D perhaps TRBD2 (7 bases). CDR1 is SNHLY, CDR2 FYNNEI, per germline. This CDR3 contains 16 residues. CDR3 loop: CVSSETGGRVNGELFF. The CDR3 nucleotides read TGTGTCAGCAGTGAAACCGGGGGGCGCGTTAACGGGGAGCTGTTTTTT.

This clonotype was picked up many times. V is TRBV10-1 and J is TRBJ2-7; D remains unclear. Trimming cost V 0 bases and J 7 bases, with 22 bases left between them. The CDR3 consists of 17 residues. CDR1 and CDR2 (germline): WNHNN, SYGVQD (reference sequence). CDR3 loop: CASSESRSSRDVGEQYF. For the CDR3, the DNA is TGCGCCAGCAGTGAGTCGAGGAGTAGCAGAGATGTTGGGGAGCAGTACTTC.

In this sample, this clonotype turned up a few times. This sequence joins TRBV11-2 and TRBJ2-2; D is perhaps TRBD2 (6 bases). V was clipped by 3 bases and J by 3 bases, with 11 bases between them. This CDR3 is built from 15 residues. Germline CDR1 is SGHAT and CDR2 is FQNNGV. The chain's CDR3 is CASSFRDLYTGELFF. In DNA form, the CDR3 reads TGTGCCAGCAGCTTCAGGGACTTATACACCGGGGAGCTGTTTTTT.

The rearrangement uses TRBV10-3 and TRBJ1-1; no definite D call. V was trimmed by 0 bases and J by 6 bases, leaving 14 bases between them. The germline CDR1 and CDR2 sequences are ENHRY and SYGVKD. CDR3 length equals 15 residues. For the CDR3, the DNA is TGTGCCATCAGTGAGTCCTCCCACCTTAGCGCTGAAGCTTTCTTT. This codes for CAISESSHLSAEAFF.

In this sample, this clonotype turned up many times. CDR3 nucleotide sequence: TGTGCCTGGAGTGTAAGCAATCGCGAGACCCAGTACTTC. This gives the protein CAWSVSNRETQYF. This sequence joins TRBV30 and TRBJ2-5; D unclear. CDR3 length equals 13 residues. Germline CDR1 is GTSNPN and CDR2 is SVGIG (reference sequence). V was pared by 0 bases and J by 5 bases, with 10 bases between.

This clonotype was recorded once. V and J are TRBV12-3 or TRBV12-4 and TRBJ1-2; a weak D match, TRBD1 (6 bases). The CDR3 is 13 residues long. The V end lost 6 bases, the J end lost 8 bases, and 16 bases lay between the germline ends. The CDR3 DNA reads TGTGCCAGCAGCTCCAACAGGGTGGGCGGCTACACCTTC. Translating it yields CASSSNRVGGYTF.

The sample holds many counts of this clonotype. V gene TRBV12-3 or TRBV12-4 combines with J gene TRBJ2-2; 11 nucleotides align to TRBD1. This CDR3 spans 15 amino acids. The V segment lost 8 bases and the J segment 3 bases; nucleotides outside the gene matches: 5. CDR3 in amino acids: CASSGQGADTGELFF. The CDR3 coding sequence is TGTGCCAGCTCCGGACAGGGGGCGGACACCGGGGAGCTGTTTTTT.